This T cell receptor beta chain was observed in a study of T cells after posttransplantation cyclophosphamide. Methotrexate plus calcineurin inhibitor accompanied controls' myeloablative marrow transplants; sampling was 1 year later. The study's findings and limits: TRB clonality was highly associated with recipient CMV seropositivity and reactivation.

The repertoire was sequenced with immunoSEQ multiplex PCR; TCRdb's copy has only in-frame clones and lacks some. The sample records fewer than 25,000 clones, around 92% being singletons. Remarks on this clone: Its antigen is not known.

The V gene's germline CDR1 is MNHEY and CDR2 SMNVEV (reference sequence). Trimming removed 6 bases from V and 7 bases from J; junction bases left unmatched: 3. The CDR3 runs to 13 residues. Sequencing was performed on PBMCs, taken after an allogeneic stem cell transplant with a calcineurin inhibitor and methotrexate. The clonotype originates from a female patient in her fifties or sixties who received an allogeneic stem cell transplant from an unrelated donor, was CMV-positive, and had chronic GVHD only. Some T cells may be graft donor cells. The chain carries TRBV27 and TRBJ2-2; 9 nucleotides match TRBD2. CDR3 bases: TGTGCCAGCAGCGCGGGAGGGGTCGGGGAGCTGTTTTTT. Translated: CASSAGGVGELFF.